The present T cell receptor (beta chain) was sequenced within a study of T-cell memory formation after mild COVID-19. Findings and limits, study-wide: Clones that got smaller from day 15 to 85 had even CD4/CD8, while clones growing later tipped toward CD4+.

CDR1 and CDR2 from the germline V gene are KGHSH and LQKENI. This CDR3 has 15 amino acids. The ends lost 6 bases at V and 5 bases at J; junction bases unmatched: 11. Constant-segment primers and 5'RACE yielded cDNA libraries for TCR alpha and TCR beta, each carrying sample barcodes and UMIs. TCRdb redid the calling of the 5' RACE reads with MiXCR, one entry per CDR3 protein. The repertoire includes more than 80,000 distinct CDR3 sequences, 12% of them detected once, and 27% sits in the top ten. This clonotype was detected a few times. The antigen remains undetermined. The specimen sequenced was PBMCs or a T cell subset sorted from them (not recorded which). The gene calls are TRBV18 and TRBJ2-7, with 9 bases lining up with TRBD1. The TCR sequence derives from an adult woman who had mild COVID-19 (a few samples of this study predate the infection). Cell type and time point are not known. In DNA, the CDR3 is TGTGCCAGCTCGCCCTACAGGGGGCGAGACCACGAGCAGTACTTC. Protein: CASSPYRGRDHEQYF.